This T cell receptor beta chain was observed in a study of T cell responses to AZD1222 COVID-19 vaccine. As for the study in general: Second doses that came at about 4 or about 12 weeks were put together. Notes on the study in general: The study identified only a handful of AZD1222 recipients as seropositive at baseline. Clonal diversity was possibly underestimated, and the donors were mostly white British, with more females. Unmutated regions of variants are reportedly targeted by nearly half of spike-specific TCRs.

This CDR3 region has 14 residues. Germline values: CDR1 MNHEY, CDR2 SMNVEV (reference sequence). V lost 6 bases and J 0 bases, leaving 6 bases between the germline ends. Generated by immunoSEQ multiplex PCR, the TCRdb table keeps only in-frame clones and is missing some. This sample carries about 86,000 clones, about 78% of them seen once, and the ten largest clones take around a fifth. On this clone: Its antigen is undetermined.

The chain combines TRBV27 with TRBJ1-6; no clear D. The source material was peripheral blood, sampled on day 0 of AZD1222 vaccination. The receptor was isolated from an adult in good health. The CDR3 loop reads CASRDTSYNSPLHF. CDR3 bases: TGTGCCAGCAGGGATACCTCCTATAATTCACCCCTCCACTTT.